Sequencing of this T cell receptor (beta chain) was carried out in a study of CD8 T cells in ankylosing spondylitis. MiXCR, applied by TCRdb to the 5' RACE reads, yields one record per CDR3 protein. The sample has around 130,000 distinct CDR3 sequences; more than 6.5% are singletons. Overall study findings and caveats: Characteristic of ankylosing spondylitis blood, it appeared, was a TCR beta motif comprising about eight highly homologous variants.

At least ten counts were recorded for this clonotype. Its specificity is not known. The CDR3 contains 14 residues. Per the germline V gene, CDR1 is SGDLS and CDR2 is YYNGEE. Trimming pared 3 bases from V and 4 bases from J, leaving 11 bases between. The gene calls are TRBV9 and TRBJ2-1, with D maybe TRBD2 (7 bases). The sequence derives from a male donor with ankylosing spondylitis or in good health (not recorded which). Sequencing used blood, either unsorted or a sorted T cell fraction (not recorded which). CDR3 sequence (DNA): TGTGCCAGCAGCGGCGGGGGACAATACAATGAGCAGTTCTTC. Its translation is CASSGGGQYNEQFF.